A selection of T cell receptor beta chains follows, all from one sample in a study of CD8+CD57+ T cells in acquired aplastic anemia. TCRdb re-derived calls from the reads in MiXCR, one entry per CDR3 protein. Seen here are about 290,000 distinct CDR3 sequences, 56% observed once, and the top ten hold under 1.5%. Input material: sorted CD4+, CD8+, or CD8+CD57+ T cells (not recorded which) from PBMCs. All receptors derive from a human donor with aplastic anemia. Both conserved end residues are part of each CDR3. The order of the fields is CDR3 length, D gene, V gene, clone size, J gene, CDR3 protein, CDR3 DNA. The D gene is left open where the match is weak. Size is stated for part of the rows, as once, few or many counts, or as a class when the clone is expanded.

cdr3_length: 15
d_call: TRBD1
v_call: TRBV10-3
clone_size: NA
j_call: TRBJ1-2
cdr3_aa: CAIRGTGVTNYGYTF
cdr3_nt: TGTGCCATCAGGGGGACAGGGGTAACTAACTATGGCTACACCTTC

cdr3_length: 17
d_call: TRBD2
v_call: TRBV24-1
clone_size: NA
j_call: TRBJ2-3
cdr3_aa: CATSDAWGSGSGDTQYF
cdr3_nt: TGTGCCACCAGTGACGCTTGGGGTAGCGGGAGTGGAGATACGCAGTATTTT

cdr3_length: 14
d_call: NA
v_call: TRBV12-3/TRBV12-4
clone_size: NA
j_call: TRBJ2-5
cdr3_aa: CASSYPQGQETQYF
cdr3_nt: TGTGCCAGCAGTTACCCCCAGGGGCAGGAGACCCAGTACTTC

cdr3_length: 12
d_call: NA
v_call: TRBV25-1
clone_size: NA
j_call: TRBJ2-7
cdr3_aa: CASSPGNYEQYF
cdr3_nt: TGTGCCAGCAGTCCAGGGAACTACGAGCAGTACTTC

cdr3_length: 14
d_call: NA
v_call: TRBV5-6
clone_size: NA
j_call: TRBJ2-3
cdr3_aa: CASSFPGQGDTQYF
cdr3_nt: TGTGCCAGCAGCTTCCCGGGCCAGGGAGATACGCAGTATTTT

cdr3_length: 13
d_call: TRBD1
v_call: TRBV10-2
clone_size: many
j_call: TRBJ1-1
cdr3_aa: CASSGQGNTEAFF
cdr3_nt: TGCGCCAGCAGCGGACAGGGGAACACTGAAGCTTTCTTT

cdr3_length: 11
d_call: NA
v_call: TRBV3-1
clone_size: many
j_call: TRBJ2-7
cdr3_aa: CASSQEAGQYF
cdr3_nt: TGTGCCAGCAGCCAAGAAGCGGGGCAGTACTTC

cdr3_length: 13
d_call: NA
v_call: TRBV9
clone_size: NA
j_call: TRBJ2-5
cdr3_aa: CASSPSGRETQYF
cdr3_nt: TGTGCCAGCAGCCCCTCAGGGCGGGAGACCCAGTACTTC

cdr3_length: 13
d_call: NA
v_call: TRBV7-3
clone_size: few
j_call: TRBJ1-5
cdr3_aa: CASSLAANQPQHF
cdr3_nt: TGTGCCAGCAGCTTGGCAGCAAATCAGCCCCAGCATTTT

cdr3_length: 13
d_call: TRBD1
v_call: TRBV20-1
clone_size: few
j_call: TRBJ1-2
cdr3_aa: CSARDGTASGNTF
cdr3_nt: TGCAGTGCTAGAGACGGGACAGCATCTGGAAACACCTTC

cdr3_length: 12
d_call: TRBD1
v_call: TRBV12-3/TRBV12-4
clone_size: NA
j_call: TRBJ2-5
cdr3_aa: CASSPRTGTQYF
cdr3_nt: TGTGCCAGCAGTCCAAGGACAGGGACCCAGTACTTC

cdr3_length: 16
d_call: TRBD1
v_call: TRBV5-1
clone_size: many
j_call: TRBJ1-3
cdr3_aa: CASSYGQGVVGNTIYF
cdr3_nt: TGCGCCAGCAGCTACGGACAGGGGGTTGTAGGAAACACCATATATTTT

cdr3_length: 15
d_call: NA
v_call: TRBV12-3/TRBV12-4
clone_size: NA
j_call: TRBJ1-6
cdr3_aa: CASGLGGVRNSPLHF
cdr3_nt: TGTGCCAGCGGTTTGGGAGGGGTTAGAAATTCACCCCTCCACTTT

cdr3_length: 14
d_call: NA
v_call: TRBV7-2
clone_size: NA
j_call: TRBJ2-1
cdr3_aa: CASRRLGGTNEQFF
cdr3_nt: TGTGCCAGCAGGCGCCTGGGCGGCACGAATGAGCAGTTCTTC